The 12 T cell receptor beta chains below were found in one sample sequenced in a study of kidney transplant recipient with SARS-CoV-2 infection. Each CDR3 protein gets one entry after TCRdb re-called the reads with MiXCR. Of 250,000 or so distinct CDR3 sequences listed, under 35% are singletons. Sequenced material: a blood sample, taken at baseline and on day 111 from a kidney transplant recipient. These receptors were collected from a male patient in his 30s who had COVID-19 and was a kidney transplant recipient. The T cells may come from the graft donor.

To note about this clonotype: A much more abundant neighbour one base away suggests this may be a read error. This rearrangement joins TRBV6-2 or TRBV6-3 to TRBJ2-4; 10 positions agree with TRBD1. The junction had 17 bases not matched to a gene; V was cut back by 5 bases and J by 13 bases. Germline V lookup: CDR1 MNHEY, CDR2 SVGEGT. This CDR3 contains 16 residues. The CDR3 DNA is TGTGCCAGCAGTCGGGACAGGGGCCCCGGGATTTTCAAGCAGTACTTC. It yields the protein CASSRDRGPGIFKQYF.

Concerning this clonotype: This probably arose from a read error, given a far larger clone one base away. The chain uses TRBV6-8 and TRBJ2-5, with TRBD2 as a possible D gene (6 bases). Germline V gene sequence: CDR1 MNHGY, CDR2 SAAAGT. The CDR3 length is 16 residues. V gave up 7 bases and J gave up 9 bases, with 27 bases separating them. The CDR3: CASTITPRGGWEAQYF. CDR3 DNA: TGTGCCAGCACGATTACGCCTCGTGGGGGATGGGAGGCCCAGTACTTC.

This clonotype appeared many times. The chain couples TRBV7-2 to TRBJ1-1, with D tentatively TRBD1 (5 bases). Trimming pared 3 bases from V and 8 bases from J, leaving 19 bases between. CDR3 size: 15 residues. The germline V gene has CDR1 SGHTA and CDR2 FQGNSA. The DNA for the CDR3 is TGTGCCAGCAGCTTCCATTCGGACGTCCGGGGGGAAGCTTTCTTT. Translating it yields CASSFHSDVRGEAFF.

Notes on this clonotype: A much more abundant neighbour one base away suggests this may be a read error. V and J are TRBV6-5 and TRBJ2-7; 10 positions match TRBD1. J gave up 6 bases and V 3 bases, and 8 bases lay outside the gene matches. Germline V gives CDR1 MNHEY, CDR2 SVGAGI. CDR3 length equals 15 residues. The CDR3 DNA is TGTGCCAGCAGTTATTACGACAGGGGGCCTGGCGAGCAGTACTTC. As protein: CASSYYDRGPGEQYF.

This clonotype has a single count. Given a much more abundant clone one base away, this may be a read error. CDR3: CASGQGTATYEQYF. The CDR3 DNA reads as TGTGCCAGCGGCCAAGGGACAGCAACCTACGAGCAGTACTTC. This rearrangement joins TRBV14 to TRBJ2-7; TRBD1 agrees at 7 bases. The CDR3 totals 14 residues. Germline CDR1 and CDR2: SGHDN and FVKESK.

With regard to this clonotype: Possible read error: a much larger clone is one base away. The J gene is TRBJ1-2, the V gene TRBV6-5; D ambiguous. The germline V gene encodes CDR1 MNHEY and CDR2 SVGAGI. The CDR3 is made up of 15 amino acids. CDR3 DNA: TGTGCCAGCAATTACTCGGTCCCAGAAATCTATGGCTACACCTTC. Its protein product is CASNYSVPEIYGYTF.

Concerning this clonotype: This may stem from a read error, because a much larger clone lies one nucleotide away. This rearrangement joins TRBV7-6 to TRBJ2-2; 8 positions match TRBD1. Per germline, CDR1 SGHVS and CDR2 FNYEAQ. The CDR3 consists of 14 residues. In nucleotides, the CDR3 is TGTGCCGGCAGCCCCATGGGGACAGGCGGGGAGCTGTTTTTT. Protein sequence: CAGSPMGTGGELFF.

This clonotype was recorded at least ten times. The CDR3 coding sequence is TGTGCCAGCAGCGGAAGCTTCACCCTTCGAAAGACCTATGGCTACACCTTC. Translated: CASSGSFTLRKTYGYTF. The chain recombines TRBV3-1 with TRBJ1-2; D is ambiguous. There are 17 residues in the CDR3. V was cut by 5 bases and J by 4 bases, with 23 bases left in between. The germline V gene has CDR1 LGHDT and CDR2 YNNKEL (reference sequence).

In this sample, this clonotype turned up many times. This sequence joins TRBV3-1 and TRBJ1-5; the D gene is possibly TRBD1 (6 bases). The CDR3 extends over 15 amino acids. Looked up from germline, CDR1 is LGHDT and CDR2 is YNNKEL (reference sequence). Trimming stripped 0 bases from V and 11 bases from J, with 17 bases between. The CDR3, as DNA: TGTGCCAGCAGCCAAGATTCGGGGGGCGGTAGGTCCCAGCATTTT. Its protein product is CASSQDSGGGRSQHF.

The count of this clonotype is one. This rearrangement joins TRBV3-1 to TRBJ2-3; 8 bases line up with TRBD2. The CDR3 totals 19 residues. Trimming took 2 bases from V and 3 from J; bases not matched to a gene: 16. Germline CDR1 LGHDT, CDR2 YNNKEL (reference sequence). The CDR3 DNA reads TGTGCCAGCAGCCAATACCCTCCCGGGGGGGTGATTAGGACAGATACGCAGTATTTT. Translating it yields CASSQYPPGGVIRTDTQYF.

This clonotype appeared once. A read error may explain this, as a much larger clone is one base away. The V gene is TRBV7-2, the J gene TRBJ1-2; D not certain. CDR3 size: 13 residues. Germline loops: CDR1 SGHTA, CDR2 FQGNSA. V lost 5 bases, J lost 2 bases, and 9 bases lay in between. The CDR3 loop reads CASSRLSNYGYTF. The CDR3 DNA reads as TGTGCCAGCAGCCGCCTATCCAACTATGGCTACACCTTC.

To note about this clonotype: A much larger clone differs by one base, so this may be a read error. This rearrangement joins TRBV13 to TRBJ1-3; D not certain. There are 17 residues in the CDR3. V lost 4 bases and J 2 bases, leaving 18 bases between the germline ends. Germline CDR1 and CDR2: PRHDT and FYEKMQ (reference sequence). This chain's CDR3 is CASSSGGRARTGNTIYF. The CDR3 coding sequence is TGTGCCAGCAGCTCAGGAGGTAGGGCGAGGACTGGAAACACCATATATTTT.